These 12 T cell receptor beta chains originate from one sample sequenced in a study of cytomegalovirus exposure and HLA in healthy donors. PCR primers comprised 60 Vbeta and 13 Jbeta primers. Here immunoSEQ multiplex PCR was the method, and the copy in TCRdb shows in-frame clones only, minus some. The table has about 120,000 clones, over 8.5% seen once. The sample was PBMCs. These TCRs come from a middle-aged woman in good health and CMV-seropositive.

The rearrangement links TRBV10-3 to TRBJ2-1; TRBD2 might be the D (5 bases). The germline gives CDR1 ENHRY, CDR2 SYGVKD. The V end lost 3 bases, the J end lost 8 bases, and 8 bases lay between the germline ends. This CDR3 contains 12 residues. In DNA, the CDR3 is TGTGCCATCAGTGACATGGAGGATGAGCAGTTCTTC. Translating gives CAISDMEDEQFF.

A note on this clone: The junction departs from the called germline gene at one end, perhaps through a read error. The chain joins TRBV10-1 to TRBJ2-7, with a possible D match to TRBD2 (6 bases). The CDR3 contains 15 residues. Germline V gene data show CDR1 as WNHNN and CDR2 as SYGVQD (reference sequence). Here the CDR3 reads CTSSDRGDSAYEQYF. The CDR3 coding sequence is TGCACCAGCAGTGATCGTGGGGACTCAGCCTACGAGCAGTACTTC.

The chain uses TRBV5-4 and TRBJ2-2; TRBD2 matches at 15 bases. CDR1 and CDR2 (germline): SGHNT, YYREEE (reference sequence). The CDR3 is made up of 15 amino acids. Trimming removed 3 bases from V and 9 bases from J; junction bases left unmatched: 3. Here the CDR3 reads CASSWTSGGVRELFF. DNA of the CDR3: TGTGCCAGCAGCTGGACTAGCGGGGGGGTTCGGGAGCTGTTTTTT.

A few counts support this clone. The J gene is TRBJ1-1, the V gene TRBV5-4, with 7 bases matching TRBD1. CDR1 and CDR2 (germline): SGHNT, YYREEE (reference sequence). The ends lost 4 bases at V and 6 bases at J; junction bases unmatched: 12. The CDR3 sequence is 15 residues long. CDR3 sequence: CASSLRRQGSSEAFF. CDR3 DNA: TGTGCCAGCAGCCTCCGACGACAGGGATCGTCTGAAGCTTTCTTT. The full variable domain, in which reference TRBV5-4 and TRBJ1-1 provide the parts outside the CDR3, is ETGVTQSPTHLIKTRGQQVTLRCSSQSGHNTVSWYQQALGQGPQFIFQYYREEENGRGNFPPRFSGLQFPNYSSELNVNALELDDSALYLCASSLRRQGSSEAFFGQGTRLTVV.

The CDR3 region is CASSPSGGTGNEQFF. The CDR3 coding sequence is TGTGCCAGCTCCCCGAGCGGGGGGACGGGCAATGAGCAGTTCTTC. The chain is built from TRBV18 and TRBJ2-1; 9 positions match TRBD2. Germline CDR1 is KGHSH and CDR2 is LQKENI. The CDR3 loop spans 15 amino acids. The trim removed 6 bases at V and 6 bases at J, leaving 9 bases unmatched.

This clone was observed a handful of times. V gene TRBV7-3 combines with J gene TRBJ1-2; possibly TRBD1 for D (6 bases). V shed 4 bases and J shed 8 bases, with 14 bases lying between them. Germline V gives CDR1 SGHTA, CDR2 FQGTGA. The CDR3 consists of 13 residues. The CDR3: CASSWGPGDGYTF. The CDR3 DNA sequence: TGTGCCAGCAGCTGGGGGCCTGGGGACGGCTACACCTTC.

This chain connects TRBV5-1 to TRBJ2-1; perhaps TRBD1 as D (8 bases). Germline V gives CDR1 SGHRS, CDR2 YFSETQ. The CDR3 length is 19 residues. V was pared by 0 bases and J by 6 bases, with 25 bases between. Here the CDR3 DNA reads TGCGCCAGCAGCTTGGGACAGGGGAGACGAGCGGGGACTTTCAATGAGCAGTTCTTC. The encoded protein is CASSLGQGRRAGTFNEQFF.

This clone was detected a few times. This sequence joins TRBV5-1 and TRBJ2-1, with 7 bases matching TRBD2. Germline trimming cut 5 bases from V and 1 base from J; bases unmatched to any gene: 9. Germline V gene data show CDR1 as SGHRS and CDR2 as YFSETQ. There are 16 residues in the CDR3. The DNA for the CDR3 is TGCGCCAGCAGGAGTGGTGGGGGGGAGTCCTACAATGAGCAGTTCTTC. Translating it yields CASRSGGGESYNEQFF.

The chain joins TRBV10-3 to TRBJ1-1; 8 bases map to TRBD1. CDR1 ENHRY and CDR2 SYGVKD come from the germline V gene. Germline trimming cut 9 bases from V and 5 bases from J; bases unmatched to any gene: 20. The CDR3 length is 17 residues. This chain's CDR3 is CAIERGPGGSGRTEAFF. The CDR3 DNA reads as TGTGCCATTGAGCGAGGGCCAGGGGGCTCGGGTAGGACTGAAGCTTTCTTT.

J is TRBJ2-1 and V is TRBV5-8; tentative D call: TRBD1 (5 bases). The germline V gene encodes CDR1 SGHTS and CDR2 YDEGEE. Trimming removed 0 bases from V and 9 bases from J, with 13 bases in between. This CDR3 region has 14 residues. DNA for the CDR3: TGTGCCAGCAGCTTGGGTCAGGGAATCCGTGAGCAGTTCTTC. It encodes CASSLGQGIREQFF.

Concerning this clone itself: Germline and junction disagree at one end, which may indicate a read error. The V call is TRBV2, the J call TRBJ1-3, with TRBD1 matching over 7 bases. The CDR3 is 15 residues long. Germline CDR1 reads SNHLY; CDR2 reads FYNNEI. CDR3 protein: CASTTGQISGNNIYF. The CDR3 DNA follows: TGTGCCAGCACCACGGGACAGATCTCTGGAAACAACATATATTTT.

This clone was detected a few times. The chain recombines TRBV11-2 with TRBJ1-2; TRBD1 is a possible D gene (5 bases). The CDR3 covers 15 residues. The ends were cut back, 1 base at V and 4 bases at J, with 13 bases in the middle. The germline CDR1 and CDR2 sequences are SGHAT and FQNNGV. As DNA, the CDR3 is TGTGCCAGCAGCTTAGGGCTAGGGGAGGGCTATGGCTACACCTTC. This codes for CASSLGLGEGYGYTF.